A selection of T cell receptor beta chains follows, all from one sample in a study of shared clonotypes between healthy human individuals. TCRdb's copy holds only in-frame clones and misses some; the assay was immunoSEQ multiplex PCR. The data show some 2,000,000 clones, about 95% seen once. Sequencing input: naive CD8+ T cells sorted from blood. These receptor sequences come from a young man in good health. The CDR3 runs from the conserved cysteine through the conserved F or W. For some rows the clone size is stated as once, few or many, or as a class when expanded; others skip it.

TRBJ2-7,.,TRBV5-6,CASSFRGQGFPEQYF
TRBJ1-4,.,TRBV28,CASSSTNEKLFF
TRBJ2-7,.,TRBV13,CASSLGGESLYEQYF
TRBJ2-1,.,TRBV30,CAWSAGDGYNEQFF
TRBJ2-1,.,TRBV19,CASSILETSYNEQFF
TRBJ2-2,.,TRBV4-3,CASSQDPGTGKAGELFF
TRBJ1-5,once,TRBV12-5,CASGLWGQPQHF
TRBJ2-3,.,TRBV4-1,CASSQELLAGHTQYF
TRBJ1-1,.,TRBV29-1,CSVELQGGTEAFF
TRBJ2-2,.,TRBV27,CASSWWRGGGGELFF
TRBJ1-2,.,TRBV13,CASSFRGQRLSSNYGYTF
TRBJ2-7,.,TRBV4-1,CASSQRQGGIYEQYF
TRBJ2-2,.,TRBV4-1,CASQLRQQTGELFF
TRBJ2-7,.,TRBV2,CASARHVDGTSGEGVRYEQYF
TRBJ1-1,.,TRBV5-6,CASSLEMDTEAFF
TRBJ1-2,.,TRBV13,CASSEDRAFIYGYTF
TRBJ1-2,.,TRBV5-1,CASSSTGTQYGYTF
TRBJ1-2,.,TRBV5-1,CASSLEGFLGYTF
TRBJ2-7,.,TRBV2,CASSAAGGLWEQYF
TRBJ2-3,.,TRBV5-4,CASRGTDGTDTQYF
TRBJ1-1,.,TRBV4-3,CASSQDRAGGGFSPAFF
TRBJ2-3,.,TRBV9,CASSVWGDTQYF
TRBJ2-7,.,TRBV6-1,CASNLLAGVHEQYF
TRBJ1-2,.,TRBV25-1,CASSELGGDGYTF
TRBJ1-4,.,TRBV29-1,CSVDSGRGEKLFF
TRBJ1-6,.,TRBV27,CASSLRQGDSYNSPLHF
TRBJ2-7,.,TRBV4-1,CASSPMTGAQRYEQYF
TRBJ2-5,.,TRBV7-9,CASSLAIGQETQYF
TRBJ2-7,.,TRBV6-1,CASSDRTASYEQYF
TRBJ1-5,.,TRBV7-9,CASSLSNQPQHF
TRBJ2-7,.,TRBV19,CASNDILAGIYEQYF
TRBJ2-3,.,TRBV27,CASSVSGGEYTDTQYF
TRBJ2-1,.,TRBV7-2,CASSLNSGREQFF
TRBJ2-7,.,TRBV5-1,CASSYSGIRSYEQYF
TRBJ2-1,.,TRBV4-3,CASSQVSLAGGPGDEQFF
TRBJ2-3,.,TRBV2,CASSGTDTDTQYF
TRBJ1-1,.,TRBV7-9,CASSPPPTGPSRNTEAFF
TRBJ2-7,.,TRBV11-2,CASSWGPGTRDTYEQYF
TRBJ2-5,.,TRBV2,CASSAGLAGEETQYF
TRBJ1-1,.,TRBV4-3,CASSQVAEGSENTEAFF
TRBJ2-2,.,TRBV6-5,CASSLQGSGELFF
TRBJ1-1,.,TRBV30,CAWSMDRGRTFF
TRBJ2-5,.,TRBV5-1,CASSLDREVETQYF
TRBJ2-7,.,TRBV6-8,CASRNVYEQYF
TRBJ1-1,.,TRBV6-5,CASQNSVWTEAFF